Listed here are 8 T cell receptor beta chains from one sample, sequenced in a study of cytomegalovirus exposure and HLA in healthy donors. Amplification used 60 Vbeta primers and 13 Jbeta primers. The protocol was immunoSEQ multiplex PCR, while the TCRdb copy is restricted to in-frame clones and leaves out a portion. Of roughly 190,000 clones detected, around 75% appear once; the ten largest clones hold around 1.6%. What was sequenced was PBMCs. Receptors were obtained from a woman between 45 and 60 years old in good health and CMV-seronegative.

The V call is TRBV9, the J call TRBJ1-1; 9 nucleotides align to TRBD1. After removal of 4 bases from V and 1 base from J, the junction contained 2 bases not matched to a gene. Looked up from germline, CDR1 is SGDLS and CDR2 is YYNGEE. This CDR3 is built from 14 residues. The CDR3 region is CASSWGQGNTEAFF. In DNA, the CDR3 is TGTGCCAGCAGCTGGGGACAGGGGAACACTGAAGCTTTCTTT.

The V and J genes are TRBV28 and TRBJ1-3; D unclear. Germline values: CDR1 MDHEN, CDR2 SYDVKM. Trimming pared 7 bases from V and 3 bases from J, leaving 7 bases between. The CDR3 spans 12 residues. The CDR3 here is CASNRVGNTIYF. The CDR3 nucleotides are TGTGCCAGCAACAGAGTTGGAAACACCATATATTTT.

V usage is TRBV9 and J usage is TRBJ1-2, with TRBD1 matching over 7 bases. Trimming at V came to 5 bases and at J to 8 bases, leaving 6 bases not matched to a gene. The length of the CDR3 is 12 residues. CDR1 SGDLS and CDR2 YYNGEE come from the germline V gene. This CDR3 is CASRDRGRGYTF. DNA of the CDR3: TGTGCCAGCAGGGATAGGGGGCGAGGCTACACCTTC.

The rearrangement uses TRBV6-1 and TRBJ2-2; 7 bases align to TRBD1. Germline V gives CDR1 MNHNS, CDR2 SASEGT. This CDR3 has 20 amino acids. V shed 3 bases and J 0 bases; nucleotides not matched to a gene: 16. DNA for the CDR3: TGTGCCAGCAGTGATCGAATCCGGGACAGTCGAAATACGAACACCGGGGAGCTGTTTTTT. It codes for CASSDRIRDSRNTNTGELFF.

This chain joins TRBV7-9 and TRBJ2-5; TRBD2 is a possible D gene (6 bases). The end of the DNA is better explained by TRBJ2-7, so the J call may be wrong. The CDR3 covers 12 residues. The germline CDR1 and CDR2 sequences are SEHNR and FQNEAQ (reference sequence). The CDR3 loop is CASSPGDYEQYF. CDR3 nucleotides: TGTGCCAGCAGCCCGGGGGACTACGAGCAGTACTTC.

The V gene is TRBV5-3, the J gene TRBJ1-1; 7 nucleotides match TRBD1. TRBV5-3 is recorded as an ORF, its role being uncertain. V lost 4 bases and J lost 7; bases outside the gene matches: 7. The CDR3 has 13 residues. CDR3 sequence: CARSGGTASEAFF. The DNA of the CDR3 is TGTGCCAGAAGCGGAGGGACAGCCAGTGAAGCTTTCTTT.

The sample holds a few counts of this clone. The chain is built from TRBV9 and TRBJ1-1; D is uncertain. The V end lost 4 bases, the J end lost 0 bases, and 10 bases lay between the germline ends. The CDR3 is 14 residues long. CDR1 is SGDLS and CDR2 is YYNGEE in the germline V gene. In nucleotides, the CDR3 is TGTGCCAGCAGCCCCAGAGGGATGAACACTGAAGCTTTCTTT. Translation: CASSPRGMNTEAFF.

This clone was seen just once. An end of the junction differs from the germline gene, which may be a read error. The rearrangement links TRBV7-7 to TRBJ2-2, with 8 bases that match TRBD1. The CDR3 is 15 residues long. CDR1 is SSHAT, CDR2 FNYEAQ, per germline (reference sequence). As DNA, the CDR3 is TGTGCTAGCAGCTCGGACAGGGCGGGCACCGGGGAGCTGTTTTTT. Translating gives CASSSDRAGTGELFF.